This T cell receptor (beta chain) was captured in a study of memory CD4+ T cells and cytomegalovirus serostatus. The sort gate was single viable CD3+CD4+CD8-CD45RO+ cells for memory CD4+ T cells. The method was immunoSEQ multiplex PCR; TCRdb's version includes in-frame clones alone and lacks a portion of them. The table records about 59,000 clones, roughly 81% of them present only once. Regarding the study as a whole: Of around 160 reported CMV TCRbeta sequences, 67 were found in memory CD4+ repertoires.

This clone was picked up one time. What it binds is unknown. Trimming removed 0 bases from V and 5 bases from J; junction bases left unmatched: 11. Germline assignment: CDR1 SGHKS and CDR2 YYEKEE (reference sequence). The CDR3 length is 17 residues. The receptor was derived from an adult in good health and CMV-seronegative. The J gene is TRBJ1-1, the V gene TRBV5-5, with 9 bases fitting TRBD1. Sequencing input: memory CD4+ T cells from blood. The CDR3 sequence: CASSLVFTGGRGTEAFF. The DNA of the CDR3 is TGTGCCAGCAGCTTGGTTTTTACAGGGGGCCGAGGGACTGAAGCTTTCTTT.